This is a list of T cell receptor beta chains from one sample in a study of technical replicates of blood from several donors. The protocol was immunoSEQ multiplex PCR, while the TCRdb copy is restricted to in-frame clones and leaves out a portion. The sample gives tens of thousands of clones, 91% of which show up once; about 3.9% is in the top ten. Sequenced: PBMCs. The receptors originated from a human donor in good health. Some clones in this sample may be carry-over from other donors' samples. Each CDR3 is given with its conserved first and last residue. Fields, in order: clone size, J gene, V gene, D gene, CDR3 DNA, CDR3 protein. D genes are given only for firm matches. Not all rows give a size; the values are once, few, many and, for expanded clones, a class.

abundance: -
j_gene: TRBJ1-4
v_gene: TRBV27
d_gene: TRBD1
CDR3nt: TGTGCCAGCAGTGATGACAGGGGGTATGAAAAACTGTTTTTT
CDR3aa: CASSDDRGYEKLFF

abundance: -
j_gene: TRBJ1-4
v_gene: TRBV6-5
d_gene: -
CDR3nt: TGTGCCAGCAGTCCAACGGACAGTCGTAATGAAAAACTGTTTTTT
CDR3aa: CASSPTDSRNEKLFF

abundance: -
j_gene: TRBJ2-3
v_gene: TRBV4-1
d_gene: TRBD2
CDR3nt: TGCGCCAGCAGCCACCTAGCGGGAACAACAGATACGCAGTATTTT
CDR3aa: CASSHLAGTTDTQYF

abundance: -
j_gene: TRBJ1-2
v_gene: TRBV7-9
d_gene: -
CDR3nt: TGTGCTAGCAATAGAGCTTCCCCTAACTATGGCTACACCTTC
CDR3aa: CASNRASPNYGYTF

abundance: -
j_gene: TRBJ2-7
v_gene: TRBV11-2
d_gene: -
CDR3nt: TGTGCCAGCAGCACCCGACAGAGCTACGAGCAGTACTTC
CDR3aa: CASSTRQSYEQYF

abundance: -
j_gene: TRBJ2-7
v_gene: TRBV4-3
d_gene: -
CDR3nt: TGCGCCAGCAGCCAAGATCTGGGGCCGGGCCTCGAGCAGTACTTC
CDR3aa: CASSQDLGPGLEQYF

abundance: -
j_gene: TRBJ1-5
v_gene: TRBV4-3
d_gene: -
CDR3nt: TGCGCCAGCAGCCAAGATTTTGGAGAACCCCAGCATTTT
CDR3aa: CASSQDFGEPQHF

abundance: -
j_gene: TRBJ1-4
v_gene: TRBV5-4
d_gene: -
CDR3nt: TGTGCCAGCAGCCGGGACTTTTCAACTAATGAAAAACTGTTTTTT
CDR3aa: CASSRDFSTNEKLFF

abundance: -
j_gene: TRBJ1-3
v_gene: TRBV29-1
d_gene: -
CDR3nt: TGCAGCGGCAACCAGGGAAACACCATATATTTT
CDR3aa: CSGNQGNTIYF

abundance: -
j_gene: TRBJ2-2
v_gene: TRBV27
d_gene: -
CDR3nt: TGTGCCAGCAGTTATATGGGCGCCGCCGGGGAGCTGTTTTTT
CDR3aa: CASSYMGAAGELFF

abundance: -
j_gene: TRBJ2-7
v_gene: TRBV11-3
d_gene: TRBD1
CDR3nt: TGTGCCAGCAGTCTCGGACAGGGCGAGCAGTACTTC
CDR3aa: CASSLGQGEQYF

abundance: few
j_gene: TRBJ1-2
v_gene: TRBV5-4
d_gene: -
CDR3nt: TGTGCCAGCAGCCCCAAGGGGGCTAACTATGGCTACACCTTC
CDR3aa: CASSPKGANYGYTF

abundance: -
j_gene: TRBJ1-3
v_gene: TRBV9
d_gene: -
CDR3nt: TGTGCCAGCAGCGGGGGGGGAGTCGGAAACACCATATATTTT
CDR3aa: CASSGGGVGNTIYF

abundance: -
j_gene: TRBJ2-7
v_gene: TRBV9
d_gene: -
CDR3nt: TGTGCCAGCAGCGTAGATCCGAGCTCAACCTACGAGCAGTACTTC
CDR3aa: CASSVDPSSTYEQYF

abundance: -
j_gene: TRBJ1-1
v_gene: TRBV4-1
d_gene: -
CDR3nt: TGCGCCAGCAGCCAACCCGTTTGGGGGCGAAGTGAAGCTTTCTTT
CDR3aa: CASSQPVWGRSEAFF

abundance: -
j_gene: TRBJ2-1
v_gene: TRBV5-4
d_gene: -
CDR3nt: TGTGCCAGCAGTTGGACATCGTACAATGAGCAGTTCTTC
CDR3aa: CASSWTSYNEQFF

abundance: few
j_gene: TRBJ2-7
v_gene: TRBV13
d_gene: TRBD2
CDR3nt: TGTGCCAGCAGCCACCAGGGACTACCCTACGAGCAGTACTTC
CDR3aa: CASSHQGLPYEQYF

abundance: -
j_gene: TRBJ2-5
v_gene: TRBV12-5
d_gene: -
CDR3nt: TGTGCTAGTGTAAGGGGCGCCGAAACGTGGACCCAGTACTTC
CDR3aa: CASVRGAETWTQYF

abundance: -
j_gene: TRBJ2-7
v_gene: TRBV4-1
d_gene: -
CDR3nt: TGCGCCAGCAGCCGAGTACCAGGAGGGCATAACGAGCAGTACTTC
CDR3aa: CASSRVPGGHNEQYF

abundance: -
j_gene: TRBJ2-5
v_gene: TRBV27
d_gene: TRBD2
CDR3nt: TGTGCCAGCAGTTTGACTAGCGGGAGGGAAGAGACCCAGTACTTC
CDR3aa: CASSLTSGREETQYF

abundance: -
j_gene: TRBJ2-5
v_gene: TRBV9
d_gene: -
CDR3nt: TGTGCCAGCAGTTTTAGGGGGAGTAAGGGAGAGACCCAGTACTTC
CDR3aa: CASSFRGSKGETQYF

abundance: -
j_gene: TRBJ2-5
v_gene: TRBV2
d_gene: TRBD2
CDR3nt: TGTGCCAGCAGTAGCGGGAACCCACTGAAGGAGACCCAGTACTTC
CDR3aa: CASSSGNPLKETQYF

abundance: -
j_gene: TRBJ2-7
v_gene: TRBV4-1
d_gene: -
CDR3nt: TGCGCCAGCAGCCCGTCGCCCTTATACGGCGAGCAGTACTTC
CDR3aa: CASSPSPLYGEQYF